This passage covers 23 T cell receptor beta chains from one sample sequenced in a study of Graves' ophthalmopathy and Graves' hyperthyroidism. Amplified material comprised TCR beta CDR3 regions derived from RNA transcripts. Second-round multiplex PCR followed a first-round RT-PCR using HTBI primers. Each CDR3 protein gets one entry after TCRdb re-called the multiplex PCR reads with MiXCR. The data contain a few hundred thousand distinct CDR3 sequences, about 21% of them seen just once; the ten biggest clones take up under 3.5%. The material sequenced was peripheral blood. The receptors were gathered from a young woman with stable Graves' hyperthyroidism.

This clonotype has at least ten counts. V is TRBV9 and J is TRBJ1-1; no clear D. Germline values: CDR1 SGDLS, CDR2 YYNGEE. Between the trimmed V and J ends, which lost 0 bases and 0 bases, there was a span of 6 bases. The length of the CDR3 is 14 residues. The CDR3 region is CASSVADMNTEAFF. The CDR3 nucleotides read TGTGCCAGCAGCGTAGCAGACATGAACACTGAAGCTTTCTTT.

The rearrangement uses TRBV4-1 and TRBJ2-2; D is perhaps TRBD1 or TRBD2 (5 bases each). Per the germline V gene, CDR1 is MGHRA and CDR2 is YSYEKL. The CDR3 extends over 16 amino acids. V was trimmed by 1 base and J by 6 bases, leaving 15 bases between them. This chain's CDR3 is CASSQVGPGSPGELFF. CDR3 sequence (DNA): TGCGCCAGCAGCCAAGTTGGGCCAGGGAGCCCCGGGGAGCTGTTTTTT.

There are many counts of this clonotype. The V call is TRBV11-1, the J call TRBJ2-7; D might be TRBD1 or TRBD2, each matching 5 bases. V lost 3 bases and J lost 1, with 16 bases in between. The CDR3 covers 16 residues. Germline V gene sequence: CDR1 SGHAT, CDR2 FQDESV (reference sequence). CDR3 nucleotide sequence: TGTGCCAGCAGCTTTGTGAGGGGCCCCAGATCCTACGAGCAGTACTTC. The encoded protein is CASSFVRGPRSYEQYF.

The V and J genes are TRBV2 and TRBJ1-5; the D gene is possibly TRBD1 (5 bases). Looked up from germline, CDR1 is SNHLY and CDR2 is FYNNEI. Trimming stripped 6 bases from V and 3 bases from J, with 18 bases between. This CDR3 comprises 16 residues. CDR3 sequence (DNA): TGTGCCAGCAGGAAAAGTGGGGACGGGTACAATCAGCCCCAGCATTTT. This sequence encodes CASRKSGDGYNQPQHF.

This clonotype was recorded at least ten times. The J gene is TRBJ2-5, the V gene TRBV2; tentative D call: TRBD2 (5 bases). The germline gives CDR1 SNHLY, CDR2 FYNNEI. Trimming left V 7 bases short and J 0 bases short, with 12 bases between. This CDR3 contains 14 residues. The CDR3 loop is CASKASPYQETQYF. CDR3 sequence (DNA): TGTGCCAGCAAGGCTAGCCCATACCAAGAGACCCAGTACTTC.

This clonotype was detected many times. The CDR3 loop is CSVMGLAATGELFF. The CDR3 DNA reads as TGCAGCGTGATGGGACTAGCGGCAACCGGGGAGCTGTTTTTT. The rearrangement links TRBV29-1 to TRBJ2-2, with TRBD2 matching 11 bases. V lost 6 bases to trimming and J lost 5 bases; unmatched junction nucleotides: 5. Per germline, CDR1 SQVTM and CDR2 ANQGSEA. The length of the CDR3 is 14 residues.

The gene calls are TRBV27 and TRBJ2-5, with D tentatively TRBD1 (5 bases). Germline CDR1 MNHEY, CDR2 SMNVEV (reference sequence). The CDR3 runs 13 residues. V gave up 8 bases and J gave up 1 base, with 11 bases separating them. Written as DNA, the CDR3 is TGTGCCAGCCGCTTACAGGTCCAAGAGACCCAGTACTTC. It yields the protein CASRLQVQETQYF.

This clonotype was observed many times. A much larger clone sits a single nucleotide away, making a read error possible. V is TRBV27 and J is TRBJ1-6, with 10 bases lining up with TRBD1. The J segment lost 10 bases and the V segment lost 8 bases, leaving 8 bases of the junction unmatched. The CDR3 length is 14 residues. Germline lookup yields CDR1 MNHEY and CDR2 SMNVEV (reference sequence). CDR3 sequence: CASSGQGSWSPLHF. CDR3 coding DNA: TGTGCCAGCTCGGGACAGGGGTCTTGGTCACCCCTCCACTTT.

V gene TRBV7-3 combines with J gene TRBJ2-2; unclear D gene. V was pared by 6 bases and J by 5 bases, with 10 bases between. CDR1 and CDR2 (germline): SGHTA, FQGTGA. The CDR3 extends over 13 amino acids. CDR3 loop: CASRQPVTGELFF. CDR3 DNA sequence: TGTGCCAGCAGACAGCCAGTTACCGGGGAGCTGTTTTTT.

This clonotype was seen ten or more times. This CDR3 is CASSLNSSPYEQYF. DNA for the CDR3: TGTGCCAGCAGCTTAAATTCTTCACCCTACGAGCAGTACTTC. The chain uses TRBV7-2 and TRBJ2-7; D call uncertain. CDR1 is SGHTA, CDR2 FQGNSA, per germline. V lost 2 bases and J 2 bases, leaving 10 bases between the germline ends. The length of the CDR3 is 14 residues.

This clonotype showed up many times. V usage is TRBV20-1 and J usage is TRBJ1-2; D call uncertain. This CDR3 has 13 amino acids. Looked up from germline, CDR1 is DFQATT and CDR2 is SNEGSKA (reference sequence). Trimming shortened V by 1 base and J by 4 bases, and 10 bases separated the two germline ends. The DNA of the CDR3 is TGCAGTGCTAGAGGACCTCCCAGCTATGGCTACACCTTC. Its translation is CSARGPPSYGYTF.

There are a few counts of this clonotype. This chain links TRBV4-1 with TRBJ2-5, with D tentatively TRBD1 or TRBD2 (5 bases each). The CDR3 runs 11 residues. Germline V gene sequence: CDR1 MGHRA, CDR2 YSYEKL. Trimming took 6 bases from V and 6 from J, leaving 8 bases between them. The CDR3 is CASSGGKTQYF. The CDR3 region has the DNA TGCGCCAGCAGTGGGGGAAAGACCCAGTACTTC.

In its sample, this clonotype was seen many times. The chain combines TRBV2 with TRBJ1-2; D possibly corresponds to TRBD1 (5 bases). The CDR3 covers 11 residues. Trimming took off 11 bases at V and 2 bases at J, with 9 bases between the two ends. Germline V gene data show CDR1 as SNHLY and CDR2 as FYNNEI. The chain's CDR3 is CAGGGNYGYTF. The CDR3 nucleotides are TGTGCCGGTGGGGGGAACTATGGCTACACCTTC. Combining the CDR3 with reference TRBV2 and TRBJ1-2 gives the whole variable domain EPEVTQTPSHQVTQMGQEVILRCVPISNHLYFYWYRQILGQKVEFLVSFYNNEISEKSEIFDDQFSVERPDGSNFTLKIRSTKLEDSAMYFCAGGGNYGYTFGSGTRLTVV.

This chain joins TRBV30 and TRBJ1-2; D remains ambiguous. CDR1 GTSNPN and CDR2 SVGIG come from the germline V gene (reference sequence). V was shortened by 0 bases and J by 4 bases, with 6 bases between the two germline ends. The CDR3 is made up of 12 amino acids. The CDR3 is CAWSVLSYGYTF. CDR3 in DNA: TGTGCCTGGAGTGTCTTGAGCTATGGCTACACCTTC. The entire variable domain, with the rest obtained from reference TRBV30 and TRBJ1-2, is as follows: SQTIHQWPATLVQPVGSPLSLECTVEGTSNPNLYWYRQAAGRGLQLLFYSVGIGQISSEVPQNLSASRPQDRQFILSSKKLLLSDSGFYLCAWSVLSYGYTFGSGTRLTVV.

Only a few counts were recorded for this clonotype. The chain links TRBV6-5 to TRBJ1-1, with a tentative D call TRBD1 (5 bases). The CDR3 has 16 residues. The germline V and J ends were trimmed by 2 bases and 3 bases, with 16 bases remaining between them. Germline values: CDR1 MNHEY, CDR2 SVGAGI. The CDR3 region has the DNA TGTGCCAGCAGTTACAAGGTGGGGCTTTGGTACACTGAAGCTTTCTTT. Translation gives CASSYKVGLWYTEAFF.

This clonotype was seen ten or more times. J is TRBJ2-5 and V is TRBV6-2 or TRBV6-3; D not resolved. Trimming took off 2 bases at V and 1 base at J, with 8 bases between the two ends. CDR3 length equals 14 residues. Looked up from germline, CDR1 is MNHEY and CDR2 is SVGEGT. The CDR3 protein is CASSYGRTQETQYF. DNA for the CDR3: TGTGCCAGCAGTTACGGACGTACCCAAGAGACCCAGTACTTC.

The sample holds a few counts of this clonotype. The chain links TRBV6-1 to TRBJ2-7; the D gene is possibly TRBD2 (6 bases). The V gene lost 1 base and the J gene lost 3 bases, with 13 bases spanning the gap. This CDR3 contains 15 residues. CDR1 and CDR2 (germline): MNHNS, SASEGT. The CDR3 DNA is TGTGCCAGCAGTGAAGGTGCGGGGCACCTCTACGAGCAGTACTTC. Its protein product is CASSEGAGHLYEQYF.

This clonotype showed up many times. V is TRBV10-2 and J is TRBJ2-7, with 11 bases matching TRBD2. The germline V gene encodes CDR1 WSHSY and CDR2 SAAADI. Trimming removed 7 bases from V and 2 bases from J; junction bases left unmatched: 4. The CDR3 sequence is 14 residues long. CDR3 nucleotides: TGCGCCAGCAATGTAGCGGGAGGGCCCTACGAGCAGTACTTC. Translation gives CASNVAGGPYEQYF.

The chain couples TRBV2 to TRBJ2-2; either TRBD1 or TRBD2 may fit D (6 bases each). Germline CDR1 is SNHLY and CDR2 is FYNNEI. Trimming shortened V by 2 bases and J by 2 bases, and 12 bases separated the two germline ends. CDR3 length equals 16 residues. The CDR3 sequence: CASSELGGQNTGELFF. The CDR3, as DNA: TGTGCCAGCAGTGAATTGGGGGGCCAAAACACCGGGGAGCTGTTTTTT.

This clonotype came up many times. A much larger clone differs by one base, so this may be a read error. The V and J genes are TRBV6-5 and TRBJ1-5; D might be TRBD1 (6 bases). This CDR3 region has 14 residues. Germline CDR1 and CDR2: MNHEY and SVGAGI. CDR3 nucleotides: TGTGCCAGCAGTTATTTAGGGGACAATCGGCCCCAGCATTTT. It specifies CASSYLGDNRPQHF.

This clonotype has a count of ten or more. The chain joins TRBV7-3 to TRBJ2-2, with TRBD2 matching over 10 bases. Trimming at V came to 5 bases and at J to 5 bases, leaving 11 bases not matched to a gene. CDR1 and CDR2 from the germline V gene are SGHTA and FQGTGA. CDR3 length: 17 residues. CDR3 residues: CASSPSLAGRGTGELFF. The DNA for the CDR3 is TGTGCCAGCAGCCCCTCACTAGCGGGACGGGGGACCGGGGAGCTGTTTTTT. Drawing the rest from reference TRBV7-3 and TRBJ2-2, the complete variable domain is GAGVSQTPSNKVTEKGKYVELRCDPISGHTALYWYRQSLGQGPEFLIYFQGTGAADDSGLPNDRFFAVRPEGSVSTLKIQRTERGDSAVYLCASSPSLAGRGTGELFFGEGSRLTVL.

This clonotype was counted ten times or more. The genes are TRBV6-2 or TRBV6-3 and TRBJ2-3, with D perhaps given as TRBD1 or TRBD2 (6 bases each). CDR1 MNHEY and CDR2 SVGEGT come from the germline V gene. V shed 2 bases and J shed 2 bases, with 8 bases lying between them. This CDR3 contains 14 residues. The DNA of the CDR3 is TGTGCCAGCAGTTACGGGGGGCACACAGATACGCAGTATTTT. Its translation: CASSYGGHTDTQYF.

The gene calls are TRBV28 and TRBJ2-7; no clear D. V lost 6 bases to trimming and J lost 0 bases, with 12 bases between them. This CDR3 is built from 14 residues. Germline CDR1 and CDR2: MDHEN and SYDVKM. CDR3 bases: TGTGCCAGCAGACCAAACAGAAACTCCTACGAGCAGTACTTC. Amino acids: CASRPNRNSYEQYF.